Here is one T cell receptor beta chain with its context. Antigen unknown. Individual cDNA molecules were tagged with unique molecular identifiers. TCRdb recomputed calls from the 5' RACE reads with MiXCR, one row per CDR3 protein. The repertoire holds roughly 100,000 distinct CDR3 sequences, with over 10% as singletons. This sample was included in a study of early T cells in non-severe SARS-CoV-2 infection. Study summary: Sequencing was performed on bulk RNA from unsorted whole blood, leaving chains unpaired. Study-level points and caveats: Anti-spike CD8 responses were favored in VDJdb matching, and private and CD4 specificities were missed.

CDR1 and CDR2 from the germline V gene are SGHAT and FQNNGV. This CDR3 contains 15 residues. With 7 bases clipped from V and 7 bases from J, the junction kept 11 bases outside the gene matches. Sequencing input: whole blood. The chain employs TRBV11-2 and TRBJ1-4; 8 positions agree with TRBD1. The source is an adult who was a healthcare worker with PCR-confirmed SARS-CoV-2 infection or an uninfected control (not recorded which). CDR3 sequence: CASTGGSRGREKLFF. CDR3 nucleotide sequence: TGTGCCAGCACCGGAGGGAGCAGGGGGCGTGAAAAACTGTTTTTT.